These 24 T cell receptor beta chains originate from one sample sequenced in a study of OX40 agonist ivuxolimab in advanced cancers. Repertoires were generated with immunoSEQ multiplex PCR, while TCRdb's copy carries only in-frame clones and drops some. The sample yields 20,000 to 30,000 clones, about nine tenths seen once. Sample: CD4+ or CD8+ T cells sorted from blood, taken in a trial of the OX40 agonist ivuxolimab. The receptor source for this set is an adult with an advanced solid tumor such as melanoma, head and neck, liver or kidney cancer.

This clone was seen once. The chain is built from TRBV18 and TRBJ2-5; no definite D call. Germline CDR1 KGHSH, CDR2 LQKENI. The CDR3 totals 13 residues. V was clipped by 2 bases and J by 2 bases, with 6 bases between them. The CDR3, as DNA: TGTGCCAGCTCACCAGGGTTACAAGAGACCCAGTACTTC. Translated, it gives CASSPGLQETQYF. The whole variable domain, filled in from reference TRBV18 and TRBJ2-5, reads NAGVMQNPRHLVRRRGQEARLRCSPMKGHSHVYWYRQLPEEGLKFMVYLQKENIIDESGMPKERFSAEFPKEGPSILRIQQVVRGDSAAYFCASSPGLQETQYFGPGTRLLVL.

The gene calls are TRBV7-8 and TRBJ1-1; 8 bases line up with TRBD1. Germline V gene data show CDR1 as SGHVS and CDR2 as FQNEAQ. V lost 3 bases to trimming and J lost 5 bases; unmatched junction nucleotides: 5. The CDR3 covers 14 residues. Here the CDR3 reads CASSFLTGVTEAFF. CDR3 bases: TGTGCCAGCAGCTTTTTGACAGGGGTGACTGAAGCTTTCTTT.

This clone was detected once. The chain couples TRBV27 to TRBJ2-2; no reliable D call. V was pared by 3 bases and J by 7 bases, with 12 bases between. There are 14 residues in the CDR3. Germline loops: CDR1 MNHEY, CDR2 SMNVEV (reference sequence). CDR3 nucleotides: TGTGCCAGCAGTTTTGGGCAGGTGGTCGGGGAGCTGTTTTTT. Protein: CASSFGQVVGELFF.

The chain joins TRBV5-1 to TRBJ2-5, with 9 bases aligning to TRBD1. The junction had 14 bases not matched to a gene; V was cut back by 6 bases and J by 2 bases. The CDR3 spans 17 residues. CDR1 and CDR2 from the germline V gene are SGHRS and YFSETQ. The CDR3 spells CASKKGQGTLGQETQYF. CDR3 coding DNA: TGCGCCAGCAAGAAAGGACAGGGGACACTCGGGCAAGAGACCCAGTACTTC.

This chain joins TRBV6-4 and TRBJ1-4, with D uncertain. The V and J ends lost 0 bases and 1 base respectively, with 18 bases between them. From germline, CDR1 is MRHNA and CDR2 SNTAGT. This CDR3 spans 19 amino acids. The CDR3 loop is CASSDSGKGRQRTNEKLFF. CDR3 in DNA: TGTGCCAGCAGTGACTCGGGGAAGGGTAGGCAAAGAACTAATGAAAAACTGTTTTTT.

The chain employs TRBV9 and TRBJ1-1; TRBD1 might be the D (5 bases). Germline CDR1 SGDLS, CDR2 YYNGEE. Trimming pared 3 bases from V and 1 base from J, leaving 13 bases between. This CDR3 is 15 amino acids long. CDR3 bases: TGTGCCAGCAGCGGCCTTGGCCAGGGGAACACTGAAGCTTTCTTT. Its translation: CASSGLGQGNTEAFF.

This clone was seen only once. The chain is built from TRBV7-2 and TRBJ2-5; 10 nucleotides match TRBD2. Germline trimming cut 1 base from V and 5 bases from J; bases unmatched to any gene: 4. In germline, CDR1 is SGHTA, CDR2 FQGNSA. There are 15 residues in the CDR3. The CDR3 sequence is CASSLGLAGDETQYF. CDR3 nucleotide sequence: TGTGCCAGCAGCTTAGGGCTAGCGGGGGACGAGACCCAGTACTTC. The variable domain in full, completed from reference TRBV7-2 and TRBJ2-5, reads GAGVSQSPSNKVTEKGKDVELRCDPISGHTALYWYRQSLGQGLEFLIYFQGNSAPDKSGLPSDRFSAERTGGSVSTLTIQRTQQEDSAVYLCASSLGLAGDETQYFGPGTRLLVL.

The gene calls are TRBV4-2 and TRBJ1-2; 9 bases agree with TRBD1. J lost 6 bases, V lost 5 bases, and 4 bases had no gene match. Germline V lookup: CDR1 LGHNA, CDR2 YNFKEQ. The CDR3 runs 13 residues. CDR3 DNA sequence: TGTGCCAGCAGCTTGGGACAGGGAGATGGCTACACCTTC. Protein product: CASSLGQGDGYTF.

This clone was counted once. The chain couples TRBV10-3 to TRBJ1-4; D gene ambiguous. The CDR3 length is 13 residues. The V end was cut by 6 bases, the J end by 3 bases, with 8 bases between. Germline V gives CDR1 ENHRY, CDR2 SYGVKD. The CDR3: CAIRGAANEKLFF. The CDR3 DNA is TGTGCCATCAGGGGAGCGGCTAATGAAAAACTGTTTTTT.

The genes are TRBV11-2 and TRBJ1-2, with D unresolved. In germline, CDR1 is SGHAT, CDR2 FQNNGV. The ends were cut back, 3 bases at V and 8 bases at J, with 19 bases in the middle. This CDR3 contains 15 residues. In DNA, the CDR3 is TGTGCCAGCAGCTTGTCCGGGCAGCAGGCCGCGGGCTACACCTTC. Its protein is CASSLSGQQAAGYTF. The full variable domain, rest sourced from reference TRBV11-2 and TRBJ1-2, is EAGVAQSPRYKIIEKRQSVAFWCNPISGHATLYWYQQILGQGPKLLIQFQNNGVVDDSQLPKDRFSAERLKGVDSTLKIQPAKLEDSAVYLCASSLSGQQAAGYTFGSGTRLTVV.

This clone was counted a few times. This chain links TRBV29-1 with TRBJ2-5; perhaps TRBD2 as D (6 bases). In germline, CDR1 is SQVTM, CDR2 ANQGSEA. The V gene lost 5 bases and the J gene lost 5 bases, with 15 bases spanning the gap. There are 13 residues in the CDR3. The CDR3 reads CSVTGTSGETQYF. In DNA form, the CDR3 reads TGCAGCGTTACTGGGACTTCTGGGGAGACCCAGTACTTC.

The rearrangement joins TRBV2 to TRBJ1-2, with TRBD1 matching over 7 bases. The ends lost 6 bases at V and 3 bases at J; junction bases unmatched: 4. CDR3 length: 13 amino acids. Germline V lookup: CDR1 SNHLY, CDR2 FYNNEI. The CDR3 here is CASSPGTDYGYTF. CDR3 sequence (DNA): TGTGCCAGCAGCCCCGGGACAGACTATGGCTACACCTTC.

This chain connects TRBV28 to TRBJ2-6, with 7 positions matching TRBD2. CDR3 length equals 15 residues. Germline CDR1 and CDR2: MDHEN and SYDVKM. V lost 7 bases and J lost 2; bases outside the gene matches: 5. For the CDR3, the DNA is TGTGCCAGCACCGTGGGAGGGGCTGGGGCCAACGTCCTGACTTTC. Amino acid sequence: CASTVGGAGANVLTF.

This chain uses TRBV28 with TRBJ2-5, with 8 bases aligning to TRBD2. Germline trimming cut 2 bases from V and 1 base from J; bases unmatched to any gene: 12. Germline assignment: CDR1 MDHEN and CDR2 SYDVKM. The CDR3 consists of 18 residues. CDR3 region: CASSLPLLGLGFQETQYF. The CDR3 nucleotides read TGTGCCAGCAGTTTACCGCTGTTGGGACTAGGCTTCCAAGAGACCCAGTACTTC.

The chain has TRBV5-1 and TRBJ1-2; 8 nucleotides align to TRBD1. V was clipped by 6 bases and J by 7 bases; unmatched bases: 14. The CDR3 consists of 15 residues. In germline, CDR1 is SGHRS, CDR2 YFSETQ. The CDR3: CASTASGQGARGYTF. The DNA of the CDR3 is TGCGCCAGCACCGCGAGTGGGCAGGGGGCACGTGGCTACACCTTC.

The chain combines TRBV4-2 with TRBJ1-5; 8 positions agree with TRBD1. This CDR3 is 15 amino acids long. Trimming removed 6 bases from V and 5 bases from J; junction bases left unmatched: 9. Germline values: CDR1 LGHNA, CDR2 YNFKEQ. The CDR3 loop reads CASRGGQGADQPQHF. CDR3 DNA: TGTGCCAGCAGGGGGGGGCAGGGGGCGGATCAGCCCCAGCATTTT.

This clone showed up just a few times. The chain is built from TRBV4-1 and TRBJ2-1, with 13 bases fitting TRBD2. The CDR3 length is 18 residues. Germline values: CDR1 MGHRA, CDR2 YSYEKL. The ends lost 5 bases at V and 0 bases at J; junction bases unmatched: 7. DNA of the CDR3: TGCGCCAGCAGCGCCCGGGGACTAGCGGGGAACTCCTACAATGAGCAGTTCTTC. Protein: CASSARGLAGNSYNEQFF.

CDR3 residues: CASSLTSGNTGELFF. DNA for the CDR3: TGCGCCAGCAGCTTGACTAGCGGAAACACCGGGGAGCTGTTTTTT. The chain recombines TRBV5-1 with TRBJ2-2; 8 nucleotides match TRBD2. Per the germline V gene, CDR1 is SGHRS and CDR2 is YFSETQ. The CDR3 covers 15 residues. J gave up 2 bases and V 1 base, and 1 base lay outside the gene matches.

The gene calls are TRBV29-1 and TRBJ1-2, with TRBD1 matching 7 bases. The CDR3 totals 14 residues. The germline V gene encodes CDR1 SQVTM and CDR2 ANQGSEA. V dropped 5 bases and J dropped 7; count of bases not matched to a gene: 13. CDR3 nucleotide sequence: TGCAGCGTTCCCAGGGGGGGACTCACGGTTGGCTACACCTTC. Amino acids: CSVPRGGLTVGYTF.

CDR3 residues: CASLARGGYTGELFF. The CDR3 DNA reads TGTGCCAGCCTGGCCAGGGGTGGGTACACCGGGGAGCTGTTTTTT. The rearrangement uses TRBV19 and TRBJ2-2; a possible D gene is TRBD1 (6 bases). CDR3 size: 15 residues. V was cut by 9 bases and J by 3 bases, with 17 bases left in between. The germline V gene has CDR1 LNHDA and CDR2 SQIVND (reference sequence). Full variable domain (outside the CDR3, taken from reference TRBV19 and TRBJ2-2): DGGITQSPKYLFRKEGQNVTLSCEQNLNHDAMYWYRQDPGQGLRLIYYSQIVNDFQKGDIAEGYSVSREKKESFPLTVTSAQKNPTAFYLCASLARGGYTGELFFGEGSRLTVL.

The chain couples TRBV7-2 to TRBJ1-5; 11 nucleotides match TRBD1. In germline, CDR1 is SGHTA, CDR2 FQGNSA. V lost 4 bases to trimming and J lost 6 bases; unmatched junction nucleotides: 11. This CDR3 has 17 residues. Here the CDR3 reads CASSSEFGTGGGQPQHF. The CDR3 DNA reads as TGTGCCAGCAGCTCCGAATTCGGGACAGGGGGGGGTCAGCCCCAGCATTTT.

The chain uses TRBV4-2 and TRBJ2-4; D is undetermined. Trimming stripped 1 base from V and 8 bases from J, with 12 bases between. CDR3 length equals 14 residues. CDR1 and CDR2 from the germline V gene are LGHNA and YNFKEQ. The CDR3 DNA is TGTGCCAGCAGCCAAGTCGACAAAACAGACATTCAGTACTTC. Protein product: CASSQVDKTDIQYF.

The J gene is TRBJ1-1, the V gene TRBV5-6, with D hard to call. V gave up 2 bases and J gave up 1 base, with 15 bases separating them. This CDR3 contains 16 residues. Per the germline V gene, CDR1 is SGHDT and CDR2 is YYEEEE. In DNA form, the CDR3 reads TGTGCCAGCAGCTTAAAACCCGGGAACGGGAACACTGAAGCTTTCTTT. Protein: CASSLKPGNGNTEAFF.

CDR3 sequence reads: CASSPTKGSSYNEQFF. The CDR3 coding sequence is TGTGCCAGCAGTCCCACGAAGGGTTCATCCTACAATGAGCAGTTCTTC. The chain has TRBV27 and TRBJ2-1; no firm D call. The germline CDR1 and CDR2 sequences are MNHEY and SMNVEV (reference sequence). The CDR3 totals 16 residues. V was clipped by 5 bases and J by 1 base, with 15 bases between them.